These T cell receptor beta chains were read from a single sample in a study of T cell changes during pregnancy in multiple sclerosis. Sequenced by immunoSEQ multiplex PCR; TCRdb stores in-frame clones only, minus some. The table shows about 75,000 clones, with roughly 90% occurring only once. The input for sequencing was peripheral blood, taken in the first trimester of pregnancy. Receptor source: a female donor in good health, enrolled as a control in a pregnancy study. The CDR3 runs from the conserved cysteine through the conserved F or W. D genes are given only for firm matches. Clone size appears in some rows only: once, few, many, or a class for an expanded clone.

D gene,J gene,V gene,clone size,CDR3 protein,CDR3 DNA
TRBD1,TRBJ1-1,TRBV19,NA,CASRADRDGVTEAFF,TGTGCCAGTAGGGCCGACAGGGACGGCGTCACTGAAGCTTTCTTT
NA,TRBJ2-4,TRBV19,NA,CASSIASGIQYF,TGTGCCAGTAGTATAGCCAGTGGCATTCAGTACTTC
TRBD2,TRBJ2-1,TRBV19,few,CASSIRGRAVEQFF,TGTGCCAGTAGTATAAGAGGGAGGGCAGTTGAGCAGTTCTTC
NA,TRBJ1-2,TRBV15,NA,CATSRDRGIDGYTF,TGTGCCACCAGCAGAGATCGGGGGATAGATGGCTACACCTTC
NA,TRBJ2-1,TRBV5-6,NA,CASSFVEVASRYNEQFF,TGTGCCAGCAGCTTCGTCGAGGTTGCTAGCAGATACAATGAGCAGTTCTTC
NA,TRBJ1-2,TRBV7-2,NA,CASSPRLAGATGTYGYTF,TGTGCCAGCAGCCCCCGGTTGGCAGGGGCTACGGGGACCTATGGCTACACCTTC
TRBD1,TRBJ2-6,TRBV28,once,CASSPRDRSSGANVLTF,TGTGCCAGCAGTCCCCGGGACAGGAGCTCTGGGGCCAACGTCCTGACTTTC
TRBD2,TRBJ2-7,TRBV7-9,NA,CASSTGLAGGREQYF,TGTGCCAGCAGCACCGGACTAGCGGGAGGGCGCGAGCAGTACTTC
NA,TRBJ2-7,TRBV5-6,NA,CASILEATNEQYF,TGTGCCAGCATATTGGAGGCCACCAACGAGCAGTACTTC
NA,TRBJ1-5,TRBV6-6,NA,CASSPRGHQHF,TGTGCCAGCAGCCCCAGGGGCCACCAGCATTTT
NA,TRBJ1-4,TRBV5-1,NA,CASSGGDNEKLFF,TGCGCCAGCAGTGGCGGGGATAATGAAAAACTGTTTTTT
NA,TRBJ2-1,TRBV15,NA,CATSRDKIGGVYNEQFF,TGTGCCACCAGCAGAGATAAAATCGGAGGCGTTTACAATGAGCAGTTCTTC
NA,TRBJ1-2,TRBV7-9,NA,CASSSTDSNYGYTF,TGTGCCAGCAGCTCTACCGACAGTAACTATGGCTACACCTTC
TRBD1,TRBJ1-5,TRBV19,once,CASSFAPGQDEQPQHF,TGTGCCAGTAGTTTCGCCCCTGGACAGGACGAACAGCCCCAGCATTTT
NA,TRBJ2-1,TRBV25-1,NA,CASRQGAYNEQFF,TGTGCCAGCAGGCAGGGTGCCTACAATGAGCAGTTCTTC
NA,TRBJ1-1,TRBV11-3,NA,CASSYQSNTEAFF,TGTGCCAGCAGCTATCAGTCGAACACTGAAGCTTTCTTT
TRBD2,TRBJ2-3,TRBV10-3,NA,CAIGLAGGTNTQYF,TGTGCCATCGGACTAGCGGGGGGGACAAATACGCAGTATTTT
TRBD1,TRBJ1-1,TRBV5-8,few,CASSSPRQGISEAFF,TGTGCCAGCAGCTCACCCAGACAGGGAATCTCTGAAGCTTTCTTT
NA,TRBJ2-2,TRBV7-7,NA,CASSRGNTGELFF,TGTGCTAGCAGCCGGGGGAACACCGGGGAGCTGTTTTTT
TRBD2,TRBJ2-1,TRBV27,NA,CASSSGGLGNEQFF,TGTGCCAGCAGTTCGGGGGGATTGGGCAATGAGCAGTTCTTC
NA,TRBJ2-5,TRBV7-2,NA,CASTDGNQETQYF,TGTGCCAGCACGGACGGGAACCAAGAGACCCAGTACTTC
NA,TRBJ1-1,TRBV6-1,NA,CASTEGAARIAEAFF,TGTGCCAGCACCGAAGGGGCAGCCCGGATAGCTGAAGCTTTCTTT
NA,TRBJ2-7,TRBV25-1,NA,CASRLDTYEQYF,TGTGCCAGCCGACTTGATACCTACGAGCAGTACTTC
TRBD1,TRBJ1-1,TRBV7-9,NA,CASSLWVGQVTNTEAFF,TGTGCCAGCAGCTTATGGGTGGGACAGGTAACCAACACTGAAGCTTTCTTT
NA,TRBJ1-3,TRBV5-1,NA,CASSQTPTGTGGNTIYF,TGCGCCAGCAGCCAGACCCCAACAGGGACGGGAGGAAACACCATATATTTT
NA,TRBJ1-5,TRBV7-9,NA,CASSREGEGQPQHF,TGTGCCAGCAGCCGAGAAGGGGAAGGACAGCCCCAGCATTTT
NA,TRBJ2-1,TRBV28,NA,CASSPRLDEQFF,TGTGCCAGCAGCCCCAGACTGGATGAGCAGTTCTTC
TRBD1,TRBJ1-1,TRBV18,NA,CASSLGQGLFF,TGTGCCAGCTCACTCGGACAGGGACTATTCTTT
TRBD1,TRBJ1-2,TRBV7-2,NA,CASSLSRGPRGYTF,TGTGCCAGCAGCTTATCTAGGGGGCCTAGGGGCTACACCTTC
NA,TRBJ1-1,TRBV18,few,CAISATNTEAFF,TGTGCCATCTCGGCCACCAACACTGAAGCTTTCTTT
NA,TRBJ1-3,TRBV5-8,NA,CASSPLAGIDTIYF,TGTGCCAGCAGCCCACTGGCAGGGATCGACACCATATATTTT
NA,TRBJ1-2,TRBV7-2,once,CASSSTSRVYGYTF,TGTGCCAGCAGCTCCACCTCCAGGGTCTATGGCTACACCTTC
NA,TRBJ1-4,TRBV11-2,NA,CASSLVSSATNEKLFF,TGTGCCAGCAGCTTAGTGAGTTCCGCAACTAATGAAAAACTGTTTTTT